The clone carrying this TCR beta chain was observed at least ten times. Its cognate antigen is unknown. As to time point: persistent/refractory GD, antithyroid drugs over 5 years with positive TRAb. Extracted PBMC RNA gave rise to the TCR library. This record comes from a study of regulatory T cells in long-lasting Graves disease. Study observations and caveats: Blood alone, not thyroid tissue, was studied.

There are 14 residues in the CDR3. V was clipped by 5 bases and J by 3 bases, with 14 bases between them. According to the study, TCR beta libraries were built with iRepertoire HTBI primers and CDR3-region Arm-PCR. TCRdb called the multiplex PCR reads again in MiXCR, with one record for every CDR3 protein. The sample lists roughly 400,000 distinct CDR3 sequences, around a fifth occurring once. The material sequenced was peripheral blood mononuclear cells (PBMCs), taken when the disease was refractory, from a patient treated with antithyroid drugs. This chain links TRBV12-3 or TRBV12-4 with TRBJ2-7; a possible D gene is TRBD1 (5 bases). The receptor was derived from a female donor with Graves disease. CDR3 nucleotides: TGTGCCAGCAGTCCCCCCGGACATAACTACGAGCAGTACTTC. This sequence encodes CASSPPGHNYEQYF.